The next 14 T cell receptor beta chains were all read from a single sample in a study of regulatory T cells in long-lasting Graves disease. Construction of TCR beta libraries relied on iRepertoire HTBI primers and on Arm-PCR targeting CDR3 regions. MiXCR was run by TCRdb on the multiplex PCR reads, yielding one entry per CDR3 protein. The table includes roughly 360,000 distinct CDR3 sequences, approximately 25% detected once. The time point was: persistent/refractory GD, antithyroid drugs over 5 years with positive TRAb. PBMC RNA was the source of the TCR library. The sequenced sample was peripheral blood mononuclear cells (PBMCs), obtained when the disease was refractory, from a patient treated with antithyroid drugs. The receptors derive from a woman aged 40 to 55 with Graves disease.

This clonotype was detected many times. V and J are TRBV20-1 and TRBJ1-5; D may be TRBD1 (5 bases). This CDR3 region has 14 residues. Germline V CDR1 and CDR2: DFQATT, SNEGSKA (reference sequence). Trimming pared 6 bases from V and 5 bases from J, leaving 17 bases between. The CDR3 nucleotides are TGCAGTGCCCCGGTTCGGGGCCCCGATCAGCCCCAGCATTTT. Protein sequence: CSAPVRGPDQPQHF.

This clonotype was detected many times. V usage is TRBV12-3 or TRBV12-4 and J usage is TRBJ2-7; TRBD1 or TRBD2 may be the D gene (5 bases each). This CDR3 has 16 amino acids. V was trimmed by 6 bases and J by 3 bases, leaving 21 bases between them. CDR3 bases: TGTGCCAGCAGCCCCGGTTTAGGGAGAGGGGACTACGAGCAGTACTTC. It specifies CASSPGLGRGDYEQYF.

This clonotype was detected ten times or more. This chain uses TRBV6-1 with TRBJ2-7, with 9 nucleotides matching TRBD1. V trimming: 3 bases; J trimming: 2 bases; junction bases outside the gene matches: 5. Germline V gives CDR1 MNHNS, CDR2 SASEGT. The CDR3 has 15 amino acids. In DNA form, the CDR3 reads TGTGCCAGCAGTGAGCTTGGACAGGGGACCTACGAGCAGTACTTC. Translating gives CASSELGQGTYEQYF.

Notes on this clonotype: This sequence is one base from a far larger clone and is likely a read error. This chain connects TRBV7-9 to TRBJ1-6, with 8 bases fitting TRBD1. Trimming at V came to 4 bases and at J to 6 bases, leaving 2 bases not matched to a gene. The CDR3 contains 14 residues. Germline lookup yields CDR1 SEHNR and CDR2 FQNEAQ (reference sequence). CDR3 nucleotide sequence: TGTGCCAGCAGCTCGGACAGGGTTAATTCACCCCTCCACTTT. Protein sequence: CASSSDRVNSPLHF.

This clonotype occurred a few times. This chain joins TRBV5-4 and TRBJ1-3; D uncertain. V dropped 0 bases and J dropped 2 bases, with 9 bases sitting between them. Germline lookup yields CDR1 SGHNT and CDR2 YYREEE (reference sequence). The CDR3 is made up of 15 amino acids. CDR3: CASSLGSGAGNTIYF. The DNA of the CDR3 is TGTGCCAGCAGCTTGGGAAGCGGGGCTGGAAACACCATATATTTT.

The chain carries TRBV18 and TRBJ2-5, with D hard to call. Germline V gene sequence: CDR1 KGHSH, CDR2 LQKENI. Trimming removed 3 bases at V and 5 bases at J, with 7 bases between. The CDR3 consists of 12 residues. CDR3 nucleotides: TGTGCCAGCTCACCTCAGTCGGAGACCCAGTACTTC. It is translated as CASSPQSETQYF.

The chain is built from TRBV7-3 and TRBJ1-1; possibly TRBD1 for D (5 bases). This CDR3 region has 13 residues. V gave up 0 bases and J gave up 11 bases, with 13 bases separating them. Germline V gene lookup returns CDR1 SGHTA and CDR2 FQGTGA. The CDR3 reads CASSLTQGSSAFF. DNA for the CDR3: TGTGCCAGCAGCTTAACCCAGGGCTCCTCGGCTTTCTTT.

This clonotype was counted a few times. This sequence joins TRBV20-1 and TRBJ1-3; no clear D gene. V lost 3 bases, J lost 0 bases, and 9 bases lay in between. CDR1 and CDR2 (germline): DFQATT, SNEGSKA (reference sequence). This CDR3 has 14 amino acids. The chain's CDR3 is CSARDGSSGNTIYF. Here the CDR3 DNA reads TGCAGTGCTAGGGATGGGAGCTCTGGAAACACCATATATTTT.

This clonotype turned up a few times. This sequence joins TRBV11-3 and TRBJ2-5; TRBD2 aligns across 8 bases. Germline V gene sequence: CDR1 SGHNT, CDR2 YENEEA. This CDR3 has 15 residues. V lost 0 bases, J lost 5 bases, and 5 bases stayed unmatched. DNA for the CDR3: TGTGCCAGCAGCTTAGACCCGGGAGGGCGGGAGACCCAGTACTTC. As protein: CASSLDPGGRETQYF.

Regarding this clonotype: Being one base from a much bigger clone, this may be a read error. The V and J genes are TRBV7-9 and TRBJ2-7; 8 bases fit TRBD1. The germline V gene encodes CDR1 SEHNR and CDR2 FQNEAQ (reference sequence). This CDR3 comprises 14 residues. CDR3 DNA: TGTGCCTGCAGCTTTTGGACAGGGCCCTACGAGCAGTACTTC. Translated: CACSFWTGPYEQYF. Looking up the rest from reference TRBV7-9 and TRBJ2-7 gives the full variable domain: DTGVSQNPRHKITKRGQNVTFRCDPISEHNRLYWYRQTLGQGPEFLTYFQNEAQLEKSRLLSDRFSAERPKGSFSTLEIQRTEQGDSAMYLCACSFWTGPYEQYFGPGTRLTVT.

Points on this clonotype: This may arise from a read error, as a much more abundant clone is one base away. The CDR3 region is CASSFVGPVTEAFF. The CDR3 nucleotides are TGTGCCAGCAGTTTCGTTGGACCGGTCACTGAAGCTTTCTTT. The V and J genes are TRBV12-3 or TRBV12-4 and TRBJ1-1, with D unresolved. V lost 3 bases, J lost 4 bases, and 12 bases lay in between. The CDR3 has 14 amino acids.

The table lists this clonotype with a few counts. As the CDR3 is not closed by the conserved phenylalanine or tryptophan, this likely results from a read error. The rearrangement uses TRBV6-1 and TRBJ1-1; D is uncertain. V was pared by 6 bases and J by 1 base, with 12 bases between. The germline CDR1 and CDR2 sequences are MNHNS and SASEGT. This CDR3 spans 14 amino acids. The CDR3: CASRLAQANTEAFS. In nucleotides, the CDR3 is TGTGCCAGCAGGCTCGCGCAAGCGAACACTGAAGCTTTCTCT.

This clonotype came up many times. J is TRBJ2-7 and V is TRBV7-9; D is possibly TRBD1 (5 bases). This CDR3 spans 16 amino acids. V was shortened by 5 bases and J by 3 bases, with 20 bases between the two germline ends. Germline-derived CDR1 and CDR2 are SEHNR and FQNEAQ (reference sequence). The DNA for the CDR3 is TGTGCCAGCAGCCCTCGCAGGGCAGGGCAGAACTACGAGCAGTACTTC. This encodes CASSPRRAGQNYEQYF. The whole variable domain, filled in from reference TRBV7-9 and TRBJ2-7, reads DTGVSQNPRHKITKRGQNVTFRCDPISEHNRLYWYRQTLGQGPEFLTYFQNEAQLEKSRLLSDRFSAERPKGSFSTLEIQRTEQGDSAMYLCASSPRRAGQNYEQYFGPGTRLTVT.

As for this clonotype: Being one base from a much bigger clone, this may be a read error. CDR3 sequence: CASSFSPGGGNEQFF. The CDR3, as DNA: TGTGCCAGCAGTTTTTCTCCCGGAGGGGGCAATGAGCAGTTCTTC. The chain carries TRBV28 and TRBJ2-1, with D perhaps matching TRBD1 or TRBD2 (6 bases each). The germline V and J ends were trimmed by 3 bases and 6 bases, with 15 bases remaining between them. The CDR3 covers 15 residues. Germline V gene sequence: CDR1 MDHEN, CDR2 SYDVKM. Using reference TRBV28 and TRBJ2-1 for the parts outside the CDR3, the full variable domain is DVKVTQSSRYLVKRTGEKVFLECVQDMDHENMFWYRQDPGLGLRLIYFSYDVKMKEKGDIPEGYSVSREKKERFSLILESASTNQTSMYLCASSFSPGGGNEQFFGPGTRLTVL.